One sample yielded the 18 T cell receptor beta chains listed below, sequenced in a study of graft-versus-host responses after intestinal transplantation. The repertoire was sequenced with immunoSEQ multiplex PCR; TCRdb's copy has only in-frame clones and lacks some. The profile shows about 21,000 clones, roughly 41% of them singletons. The researchers put about 200,000 CFSE-labeled responder cells into plates with about 200,000 irradiated, violet-dye-labeled stimulator cells. The input for sequencing was alloreactive CD8+ T cells from a mixed lymphocyte reaction culture, taken before intestinal transplant. The sample's subset: CFSE-low proliferating T cells sorted from roughly six-day pre-transplant mixed lymphocyte reaction (GvH or HvG direction). The source of these receptors is a human patient who received an intestinal transplant.

This chain connects TRBV5-4 to TRBJ2-3; 7 positions agree with TRBD1. The CDR3 totals 14 residues. V dropped 1 base and J dropped 6; count of bases not matched to a gene: 5. Germline values: CDR1 SGHNT, CDR2 YYREEE (reference sequence). The CDR3 DNA is TGTGCCAGCAGCTTGTCGACAGGGAGCGATACGCAGTATTTT. Protein sequence: CASSLSTGSDTQYF.

The rearrangement joins TRBV5-1 to TRBJ2-3; 14 nucleotides agree with TRBD2. The CDR3 extends over 18 amino acids. The germline gives CDR1 SGHRS, CDR2 YFSETQ. With 0 bases clipped from V and 2 bases from J, the junction kept 5 bases outside the gene matches. This CDR3 reads CASSLGLAGGPNTDTQYF. Written as DNA, the CDR3 is TGCGCCAGCAGCTTGGGACTAGCGGGAGGGCCTAACACAGATACGCAGTATTTT.

The chain couples TRBV18 to TRBJ1-4; D not resolved. V lost 2 bases and J lost 8, with 3 bases in between. Germline V gene data show CDR1 as KGHSH and CDR2 as LQKENI. The CDR3 spans 11 residues. As DNA, the CDR3 is TGTGCCAGCTCACCAGGGGAAAAACTGTTTTTT. This translates into CASSPGEKLFF.

This clone was found a few times. The chain carries TRBV6-7 and TRBJ2-2; 14 bases match TRBD2. TRBV6-7 is filed as an ORF, its function uncertain. V was pared by 6 bases and J by 5 bases, with 5 bases of the junction left unmatched. The CDR3 consists of 16 residues. This chain's CDR3 is CASSRLAGGGTGELFF. CDR3 DNA sequence: TGTGCCAGCAGCCGACTAGCGGGAGGGGGGACCGGGGAGCTGTTTTTT.

V and J are TRBV13 and TRBJ1-1, with no clear D. Trimming took 1 base from V and 12 from J, leaving 15 bases between them. This CDR3 is built from 13 residues. Germline CDR1 is PRHDT and CDR2 is FYEKMQ (reference sequence). Written as DNA, the CDR3 is TGTGCCAGCAGCTTAGCCGGGTTTTTTAGGACTTTCTTT. Amino acids: CASSLAGFFRTFF.

The chain couples TRBV2 to TRBJ1-2; weak D call: TRBD1 (6 bases). CDR3 length equals 13 residues. CDR1 and CDR2 from the germline V gene are SNHLY and FYNNEI. V lost 9 bases to trimming and J lost 2 bases, with 13 bases between them. CDR3 protein: CARRPGHNYGYTF. The DNA of the CDR3 is TGTGCCAGAAGACCGGGACACAACTATGGCTACACCTTC. The full variable domain, in which reference TRBV2 and TRBJ1-2 provide the parts outside the CDR3, is EPEVTQTPSHQVTQMGQEVILRCVPISNHLYFYWYRQILGQKVEFLVSFYNNEISEKSEIFDDQFSVERPDGSNFTLKIRSTKLEDSAMYFCARRPGHNYGYTFGSGTRLTVV.

In this sample, this clone turned up a few times. The chain is built from TRBV5-8 and TRBJ1-3, with D uncertain. CDR3 length equals 15 residues. Trimming pared 1 base from V and 2 bases from J, leaving 10 bases between. Per germline, CDR1 SGHTS and CDR2 YDEGEE. The CDR3 protein is CASSLWAATGNTIYF. The CDR3, as DNA: TGTGCCAGCAGCTTGTGGGCAGCCACTGGAAACACCATATATTTT.

The chain carries TRBV7-8 and TRBJ2-1; D may be TRBD1 (5 bases). The CDR3 is 15 residues long. Between the trimmed V and J ends, which lost 1 base and 4 bases, there was a span of 11 bases. The germline V gene encodes CDR1 SGHVS and CDR2 FQNEAQ. The CDR3 DNA is TGTGCCAGCAGCTTAGTTCATGGGGCTTACAATGAGCAGTTCTTC. Protein: CASSLVHGAYNEQFF.

The V call is TRBV28, the J call TRBJ1-4; TRBD1 matches 10 bases. The CDR3 covers 14 residues. The germline V gene encodes CDR1 MDHEN and CDR2 SYDVKM. Trimming cost V 6 bases and J 8 bases; bases outside gene matches: 6. The chain's CDR3 is CASRTGTGEEKLFF. CDR3 sequence (DNA): TGTGCCAGCAGAACCGGGACAGGGGAAGAAAAACTGTTTTTT.

V gene TRBV5-1 combines with J gene TRBJ2-3; D is unclear. V lost 2 bases to trimming and J lost 2 bases, with 9 bases between them. CDR1 SGHRS and CDR2 YFSETQ come from the germline V gene. This CDR3 has 14 amino acids. Here the CDR3 DNA reads TGCGCCAGCAGCTTAGGGTGGCCCACAGATACGCAGTATTTT. Amino acids: CASSLGWPTDTQYF.

The V call is TRBV28, the J call TRBJ2-7; D is perhaps TRBD2 (6 bases). V was shortened by 3 bases and J by 1 base, with 13 bases between the two germline ends. The CDR3 contains 15 residues. Germline V gives CDR1 MDHEN, CDR2 SYDVKM. CDR3 loop: CASSLGLPSSYEQYF. CDR3 nucleotides: TGTGCCAGCAGTTTGGGACTGCCATCGTCCTACGAGCAGTACTTC.

This clone turned up a few times. The rearrangement uses TRBV7-9 and TRBJ1-2; D is undetermined. The CDR3 has 14 amino acids. Germline V lookup: CDR1 SEHNR, CDR2 FQNEAQ (reference sequence). The V gene lost 2 bases and the J gene lost 10 bases, with 17 bases spanning the gap. CDR3 amino acids: CASSLFPSLRDYTF. The CDR3 nucleotides are TGTGCCAGCAGCTTATTTCCCTCCCTTCGTGACTACACCTTC.

This clone showed up just a few times. The V and J genes are TRBV6-6 and TRBJ1-1, with 8 positions matching TRBD1. The CDR3 totals 15 residues. Germline values: CDR1 MNHNY, CDR2 SVGAGI (reference sequence). With V trimmed by 0 bases and J by 4 bases, 4 bases remained unmatched. The CDR3 region is CASSYSSQGATEAFF. CDR3 coding DNA: TGTGCCAGCAGTTACTCATCGCAGGGGGCCACTGAAGCTTTCTTT.

This chain links TRBV28 with TRBJ2-5; D tentatively reads TRBD1 or TRBD2 (5 bases each). This CDR3 has 12 amino acids. Deletions cut 3 bases from V and 13 bases from J, with 15 bases between. From germline, CDR1 is MDHEN and CDR2 SYDVKM. CDR3 residues: CASSLLPGRAYF. Written as DNA, the CDR3 is TGTGCCAGCAGTTTGTTACCGGGACGCGCGTACTTC.

This clone turned up a few times. The chain links TRBV6-1 to TRBJ2-5; 11 positions agree with TRBD1. The V gene's germline CDR1 is MNHNS and CDR2 SASEGT. V trimming: 5 bases; J trimming: 13 bases; junction bases outside the gene matches: 15. CDR3 size: 15 residues. CDR3 bases: TGTGCCAGCAGTCAACTACAGCCGGGACAGGGGGGTCGGTACTTC. This encodes CASSQLQPGQGGRYF.

The chain uses TRBV6-5 and TRBJ2-7; D uncertain. Germline V CDR1 and CDR2: MNHEY, SVGAGI. The CDR3 has 14 residues. The V end was cut by 0 bases, the J end by 2 bases, with 8 bases between. CDR3 bases: TGTGCCAGCAGTTACTCGGGCACGACCTACGAGCAGTACTTC. This encodes CASSYSGTTYEQYF.

This clone was picked up a small number of times. The V call is TRBV5-1, the J call TRBJ1-2; possibly TRBD1 for D (6 bases). Trimming left V 4 bases short and J 3 bases short, with 16 bases between. The CDR3 length is 15 residues. Germline CDR1 reads SGHRS; CDR2 reads YFSETQ. CDR3 residues: CASSPWGGADYGYTF. The CDR3 DNA reads TGCGCCAGCAGCCCCTGGGGGGGGGCGGACTATGGCTACACCTTC.

The chain employs TRBV6-5 and TRBJ2-4; 14 nucleotides line up with TRBD2. Germline trimming cut 2 bases from V and 10 bases from J; bases unmatched to any gene: 4. The CDR3 loop spans 15 amino acids. Germline V gene lookup returns CDR1 MNHEY and CDR2 SVGAGI. The CDR3 is CASSYGTSGSWIQYF. For the CDR3, the DNA is TGTGCCAGCAGTTACGGGACTAGCGGGAGTTGGATTCAGTACTTC.